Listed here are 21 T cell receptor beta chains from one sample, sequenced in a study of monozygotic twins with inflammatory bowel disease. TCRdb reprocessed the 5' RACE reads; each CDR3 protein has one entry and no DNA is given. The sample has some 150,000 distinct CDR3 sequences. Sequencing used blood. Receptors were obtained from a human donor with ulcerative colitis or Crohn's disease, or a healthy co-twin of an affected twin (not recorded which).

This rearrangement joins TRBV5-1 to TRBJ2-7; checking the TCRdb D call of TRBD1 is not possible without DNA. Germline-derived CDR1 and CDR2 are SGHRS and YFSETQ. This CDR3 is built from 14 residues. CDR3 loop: CASSPTQTGPEQYF.

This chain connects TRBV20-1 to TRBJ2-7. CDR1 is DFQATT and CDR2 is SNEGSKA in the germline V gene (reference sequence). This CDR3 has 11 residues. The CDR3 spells CSAERAREQYF.

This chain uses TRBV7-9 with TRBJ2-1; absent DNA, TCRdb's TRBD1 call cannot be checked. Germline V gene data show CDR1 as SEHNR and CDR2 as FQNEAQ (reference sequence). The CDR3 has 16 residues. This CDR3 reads CASSLGQTRSYNEQFF.

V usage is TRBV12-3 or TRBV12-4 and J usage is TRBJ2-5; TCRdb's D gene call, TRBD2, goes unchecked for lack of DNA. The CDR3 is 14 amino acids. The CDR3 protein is CASSDLAGGETQYF.

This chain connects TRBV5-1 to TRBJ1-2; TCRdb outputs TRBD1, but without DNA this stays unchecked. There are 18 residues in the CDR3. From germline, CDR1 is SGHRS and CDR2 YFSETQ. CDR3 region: CASSLRPGTGTANYGYTF.

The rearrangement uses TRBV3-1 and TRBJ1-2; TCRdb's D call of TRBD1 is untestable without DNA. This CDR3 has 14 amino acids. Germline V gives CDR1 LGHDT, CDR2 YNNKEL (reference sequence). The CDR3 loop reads CASSQGGPNYGYTF.

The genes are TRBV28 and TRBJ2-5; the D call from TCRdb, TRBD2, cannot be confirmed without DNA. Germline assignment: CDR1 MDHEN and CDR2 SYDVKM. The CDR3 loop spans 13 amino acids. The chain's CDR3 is CASSLYREEGQYF. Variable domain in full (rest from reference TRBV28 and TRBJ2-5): DVKVTQSSRYLVKRTGEKVFLECVQDMDHENMFWYRQDPGLGLRLIYFSYDVKMKEKGDIPEGYSVSREKKERFSLILESASTNQTSMYLCASSLYREEGQYFGPGTRLLVL.

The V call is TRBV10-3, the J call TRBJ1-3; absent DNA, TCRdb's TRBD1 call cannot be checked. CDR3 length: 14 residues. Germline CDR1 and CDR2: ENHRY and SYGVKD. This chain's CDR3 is CAISSTGAGNTIYF.

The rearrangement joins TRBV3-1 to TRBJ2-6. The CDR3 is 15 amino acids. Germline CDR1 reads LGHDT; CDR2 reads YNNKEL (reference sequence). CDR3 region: CASSPRSSGANVLTF.

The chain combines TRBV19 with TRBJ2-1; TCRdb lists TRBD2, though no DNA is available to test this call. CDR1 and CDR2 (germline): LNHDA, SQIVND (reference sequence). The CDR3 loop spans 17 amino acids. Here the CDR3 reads CASAAGTSGGSYNEQFF.

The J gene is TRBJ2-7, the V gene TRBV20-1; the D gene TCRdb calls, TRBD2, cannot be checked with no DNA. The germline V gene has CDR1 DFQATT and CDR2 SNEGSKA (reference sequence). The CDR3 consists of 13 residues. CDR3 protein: CSASGRDIYEQYF.

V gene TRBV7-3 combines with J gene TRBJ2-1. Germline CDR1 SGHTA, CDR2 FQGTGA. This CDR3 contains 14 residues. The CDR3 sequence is CASSSRSVEDEQFF.

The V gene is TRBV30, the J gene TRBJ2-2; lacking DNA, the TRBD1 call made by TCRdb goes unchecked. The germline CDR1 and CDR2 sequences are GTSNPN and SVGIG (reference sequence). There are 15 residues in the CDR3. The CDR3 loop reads CAWSLRDRDTGELFF.

The CDR3 sequence: CSVGAGREQYF. The chain links TRBV29-1 to TRBJ2-7; TCRdb gives TRBD2 as the D gene, but with no DNA this cannot be confirmed. The CDR3 contains 11 residues. Germline CDR1 is SQVTM and CDR2 is ANQGSEA.

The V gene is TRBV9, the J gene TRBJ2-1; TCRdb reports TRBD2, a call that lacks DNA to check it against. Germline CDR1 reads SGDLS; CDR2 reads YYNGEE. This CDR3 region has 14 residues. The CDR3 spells CASILAGVNNEQFF.

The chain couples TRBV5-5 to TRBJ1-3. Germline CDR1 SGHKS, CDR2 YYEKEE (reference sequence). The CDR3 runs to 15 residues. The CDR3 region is CASSPGWARGNTIYF.

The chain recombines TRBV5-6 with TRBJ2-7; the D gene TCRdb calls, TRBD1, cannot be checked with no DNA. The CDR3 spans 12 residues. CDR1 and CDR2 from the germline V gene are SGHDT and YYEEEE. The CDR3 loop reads CASSLGAREQYF.

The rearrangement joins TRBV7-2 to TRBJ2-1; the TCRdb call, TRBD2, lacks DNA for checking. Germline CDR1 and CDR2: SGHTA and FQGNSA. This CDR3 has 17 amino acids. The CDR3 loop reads CASSRGTSGVSYNEQFF.

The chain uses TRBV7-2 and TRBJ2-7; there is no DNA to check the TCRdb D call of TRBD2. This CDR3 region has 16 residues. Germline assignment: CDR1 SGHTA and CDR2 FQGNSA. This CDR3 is CASSLTSGRSSYEQYF. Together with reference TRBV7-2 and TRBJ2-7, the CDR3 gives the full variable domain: GAGVSQSPSNKVTEKGKDVELRCDPISGHTALYWYRQSLGQGLEFLIYFQGNSAPDKSGLPSDRFSAERTGGSVSTLTIQRTQQEDSAVYLCASSLTSGRSSYEQYFGPGTRLTVT.

The CDR3 reads CASSLSVWGPLDEQFF. The J gene is TRBJ2-1, the V gene TRBV7-2; lacking DNA, the TRBD1 call made by TCRdb goes unchecked. Germline V gives CDR1 SGHTA, CDR2 FQGNSA. The CDR3 sequence is 16 residues long.

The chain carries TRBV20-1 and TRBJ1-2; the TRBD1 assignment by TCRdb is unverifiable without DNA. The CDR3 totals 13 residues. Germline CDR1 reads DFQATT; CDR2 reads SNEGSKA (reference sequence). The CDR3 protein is CSAARQGDYGYTF.